The T cell receptor (beta chain) under discussion was sequenced for a study of T-cell reconstitution after alpha-beta-depleted transplantation in children (dated by TCRdb to the mid-2010s). A note on the overall study: Using TCR repertoire profiling, the study quantitatively followed how T-cell immune reconstitution unfolded in children after TCRalphabeta/CD19-depleted allogeneic hematopoietic cell transplantation.

This clonotype was seen ten or more times. This clone's antigen is unknown. No qualities accompany the bases; no much larger clone lies one base away. The library was built by means of PCR. The sequencer was an Illumina HiSeq 2500. TCR libraries were prepared with molecular barcoding, using unique molecular identifiers to normalize TCRbeta repertoire quantification. TCRdb trimmed the raw reads at Q25, called clones with MiXCR and kept productive beta chains. Rows matching on CDR3 protein sequence are summarized as one entry with the most common DNA and genes. Within this sample are about 610,000 distinct CDR3 sequences, with about 10% of them counted one time only. About 4.2% of the sample belongs to the ten largest clones. The sample here was PBMCs from the stem cell graft donor, taken from the stem cell graft. The receptor was derived from a human donor who donated a stem cell graft to a child with acute myeloid leukemia.

CDR3 protein: CSAPSPGLARYTQYF. The nucleotides read TGCAGTGCCCCAAGTCCGGGGCTAGCGCGCTATACGCAGTATTTT. The V and J genes are TRBV20-1 and TRBJ2-3, with TRBD2 as a weak D call on 6 bases. The CDR3 measures 15 amino acids from cysteine to phenylalanine. CDR3 DNA is the only sequence kept; it has 45 bases, read in frame from the first base. CDR1 and CDR2 are read off the germline V gene (reference sequence) as DFQATT and SNEGSKA. The V end loses 6 bases and the J end loses 7 bases, and a stretch of 23 bases separates them.